One and the same sample provided the 22 T cell receptor beta chains below, sequenced in a study of early T cells in non-severe SARS-CoV-2 infection. TCRdb ran MiXCR on the 5' RACE reads and lists one entry per CDR3 protein. This table has approximately 71,000 distinct CDR3 sequences, less than 15% appearing once. The source material was whole blood. The receptor source for this set is an adult who was a healthcare worker with PCR-confirmed SARS-CoV-2 infection or an uninfected control (not recorded which).

This clonotype was recorded at least ten times. V usage is TRBV7-3 and J usage is TRBJ2-5; D call uncertain. The CDR3 has 13 residues. From germline, CDR1 is SGHTA and CDR2 FQGTGA. Between the trimmed V and J ends, which lost 4 bases and 3 bases, there was a span of 9 bases. In nucleotides, the CDR3 is TGTGCCAGCAGCTCCGGACCGAAAGAGACCCAGTACTTC. Its translation is CASSSGPKETQYF. Drawing the rest from reference TRBV7-3 and TRBJ2-5, the complete variable domain is GAGVSQTPSNKVTEKGKYVELRCDPISGHTALYWYRQSLGQGPEFLIYFQGTGAADDSGLPNDRFFAVRPEGSVSTLKIQRTERGDSAVYLCASSSGPKETQYFGPGTRLLVL.

The V call is TRBV3-1, the J call TRBJ2-1; TRBD2 aligns across 7 bases. The length of the CDR3 is 15 residues. V lost 1 base and J lost 3; bases outside the gene matches: 3. The V gene's germline CDR1 is LGHDT and CDR2 YNNKEL (reference sequence). The CDR3 is CASSQGGRVYNEQFF. The CDR3 nucleotides are TGTGCCAGCAGCCAAGGCGGGAGAGTCTACAATGAGCAGTTCTTC.

This clonotype was detected many times. The chain employs TRBV6-4 and TRBJ2-3; D perhaps matches TRBD1 (6 bases). Trimming removed 2 bases at V and 4 bases at J, with 10 bases between. Germline V gene sequence: CDR1 MRHNA, CDR2 SNTAGT. This CDR3 has 14 residues. CDR3 sequence (DNA): TGTGCCAGCAGTGACACGGCAGGGGCAGATACGCAGTATTTT. The encoded protein is CASSDTAGADTQYF.

This clonotype was seen more than once but under ten times. V usage is TRBV7-9 and J usage is TRBJ2-1; 7 bases agree with TRBD2. CDR1 is SEHNR, CDR2 FQNEAQ, per germline (reference sequence). The junction had 5 bases not matched to a gene; V was cut back by 1 base and J by 2 bases. The CDR3 contains 16 residues. CDR3 nucleotide sequence: TGTGCCAGCAGCTTAGTTGGCGGGGGTCCCTACAATGAGCAGTTCTTC. Protein: CASSLVGGGPYNEQFF.

There are many counts of this clonotype. The rearrangement uses TRBV7-9 and TRBJ2-5; TRBD1 might be the D (6 bases). This CDR3 has 15 amino acids. Trimming took 5 bases from V and 1 from J, leaving 14 bases between them. CDR1 is SEHNR, CDR2 FQNEAQ, per germline (reference sequence). CDR3 sequence (DNA): TGTGCCAGCAGCCCCAGGGGTAGTGGCCAAGAGACCCAGTACTTC. Protein sequence: CASSPRGSGQETQYF.

The chain joins TRBV29-1 to TRBJ1-4; no definite D call. CDR1 is SQVTM and CDR2 is ANQGSEA in the germline V gene. V lost 7 bases to trimming and J lost 7 bases, with 22 bases between them. The CDR3 is made up of 15 amino acids. The CDR3 reads CSATTWEGFGEKLFF. Here the CDR3 DNA reads TGCAGCGCCACCACCTGGGAGGGTTTTGGTGAAAAACTGTTTTTT.

This clonotype has at least ten counts. This chain uses TRBV3-1 with TRBJ2-1; D may be TRBD1 (6 bases). Germline-derived CDR1 and CDR2 are LGHDT and YNNKEL (reference sequence). V was trimmed by 0 bases and J by 4 bases, leaving 10 bases between them. The CDR3 extends over 15 amino acids. The CDR3 protein is CASSQDTGRYNEQFF. Here the CDR3 DNA reads TGTGCCAGCAGCCAAGATACAGGGCGGTACAATGAGCAGTTCTTC.

This clonotype was observed a handful of times. The chain recombines TRBV29-1 with TRBJ2-2; D is perhaps TRBD2 (5 bases). V was cut by 3 bases and J by 5 bases, with 10 bases left in between. The germline V gene encodes CDR1 SQVTM and CDR2 ANQGSEA. The CDR3 length is 13 residues. CDR3 DNA sequence: TGCAGCGTTGACAAGGGCGGGACCGGGGAGCTGTTTTTT. Its protein product is CSVDKGGTGELFF.

This clonotype was detected a few times. The rearrangement uses TRBV20-1 and TRBJ2-1; D not resolved. CDR3 size: 12 residues. Per germline, CDR1 DFQATT and CDR2 SNEGSKA (reference sequence). V was shortened by 0 bases and J by 7 bases, with 7 bases between the two germline ends. CDR3 sequence: CSAREFVNEQFF. The CDR3 DNA is TGCAGTGCTAGAGAATTTGTGAATGAGCAGTTCTTC.

This clonotype was seen a handful of times. The chain couples TRBV20-1 to TRBJ1-1; 10 positions match TRBD1. The length of the CDR3 is 13 residues. CDR1 is DFQATT, CDR2 SNEGSKA, per germline (reference sequence). The CDR3 region is CSATDRGRPEAFF. The CDR3 DNA sequence: TGCAGCGCAACGGACAGGGGGAGACCTGAAGCTTTCTTT.

In this sample, this clonotype turned up a few times. This chain joins TRBV7-3 and TRBJ2-2; possible D gene TRBD2, 6 bases. With 5 bases removed from V and 4 bases from J, the gap between germline ends came to 14 bases. This CDR3 has 15 residues. Germline V gene sequence: CDR1 SGHTA, CDR2 FQGTGA. In nucleotides, the CDR3 is TGTGCCAGCAGCCCTACCCCCGGGGGCACCGGGGAGCTGTTTTTT. Protein product: CASSPTPGGTGELFF.

The rearrangement uses TRBV29-1 and TRBJ2-7; 9 bases fit TRBD1. Looked up from germline, CDR1 is SQVTM and CDR2 is ANQGSEA. The CDR3 has 12 residues. V lost 6 bases to trimming and J lost 4 bases; unmatched junction nucleotides: 4. This CDR3 is CSVRDRAYEQYF. CDR3 nucleotide sequence: TGCAGCGTCCGGGACAGGGCATACGAGCAGTACTTC.

This clonotype has just a few counts. The chain is built from TRBV18 and TRBJ1-2; TRBD1 matches at 7 bases. Germline V gives CDR1 KGHSH, CDR2 LQKENI. The CDR3 consists of 12 residues. Trimming at V came to 1 base and at J to 7 bases, leaving 0 bases not matched to a gene. CDR3 protein: CASSPRDSGYTF. CDR3 nucleotides: TGTGCCAGCTCACCACGGGACAGTGGCTACACCTTC.

This clonotype was found many times. The V gene is TRBV11-2, the J gene TRBJ1-2; maybe TRBD1 (6 bases). In germline, CDR1 is SGHAT, CDR2 FQNNGV. The length of the CDR3 is 13 residues. Trimming took 3 bases from V and 1 from J, leaving 6 bases between them. CDR3 in DNA: TGTGCCAGCAGCTTGGACAGTAACTATGGCTACACCTTC. Translation gives CASSLDSNYGYTF.

This clonotype was found a few times. The gene calls are TRBV29-1 and TRBJ2-3; 10 positions agree with TRBD2. Germline lookup yields CDR1 SQVTM and CDR2 ANQGSEA. The CDR3 runs 14 residues. Unmatched junction bases numbered 3, after V lost 2 bases and J lost 4 bases. CDR3 sequence reads: CSVELAGVPDTQYF. The DNA for the CDR3 is TGCAGCGTTGAACTAGCGGGGGTCCCAGATACGCAGTATTTT.

J is TRBJ2-7 and V is TRBV6-1, with D possibly being TRBD1 (5 bases). V lost 6 bases to trimming and J lost 7 bases, with 16 bases between them. CDR3 length equals 13 residues. Germline-derived CDR1 and CDR2 are MNHNS and SASEGT. CDR3 DNA sequence: TGTGCCAGCAGGGGAACGACAGTACGGGAGCAGTACTTC. Its translation is CASRGTTVREQYF.

This clonotype was detected only a few times. The chain links TRBV4-1 to TRBJ2-5; possibly TRBD2 for D (5 bases). The germline gives CDR1 MGHRA, CDR2 YSYEKL. The V end was cut by 0 bases, the J end by 3 bases, with 11 bases between. The CDR3 loop spans 15 amino acids. CDR3 coding DNA: TGCGCCAGCAGCCAAGATCCTAGCTTAAAAGAGACCCAGTACTTC. It translates to CASSQDPSLKETQYF.

The rearrangement links TRBV7-2 to TRBJ1-5; perhaps TRBD1 as D (5 bases). Trimming cost V 4 bases and J 3 bases, with 13 bases left between them. Germline CDR1 reads SGHTA; CDR2 reads FQGNSA. The length of the CDR3 is 15 residues. Written as DNA, the CDR3 is TGTGCCAGCAGCTCCAGGGCGGGGATCAATCAGCCCCAGCATTTT. Its protein product is CASSSRAGINQPQHF. Together with reference TRBV7-2 and TRBJ1-5, the CDR3 gives the full variable domain: GAGVSQSPSNKVTEKGKDVELRCDPISGHTALYWYRQSLGQGLEFLIYFQGNSAPDKSGLPSDRFSAERTGGSVSTLTIQRTQQEDSAVYLCASSSRAGINQPQHFGDGTRLSIL.

CDR3 amino acids: CASMESSAYAAGANTIYF. DNA for the CDR3: TGTGCCAGCATGGAAAGCTCAGCTTATGCCGCGGGGGCAAACACCATATATTTT. This chain joins TRBV11-2 and TRBJ1-3, with D possibly being TRBD1 (6 bases). The V and J ends lost 7 bases and 6 bases respectively, with 28 bases between them. This CDR3 comprises 18 residues. Germline assignment: CDR1 SGHAT and CDR2 FQNNGV.

This clonotype was seen many times. The chain carries TRBV19 and TRBJ1-1; D is unclear. The length of the CDR3 is 13 residues. The V and J ends lost 6 bases and 4 bases respectively, with 12 bases between them. Germline CDR1 is LNHDA and CDR2 is SQIVND (reference sequence). CDR3: CASSKRAITEAFF. The CDR3 DNA is TGTGCCAGTAGCAAACGGGCTATCACTGAAGCTTTCTTT.

The chain is built from TRBV11-2 and TRBJ1-5; a possible D gene is TRBD1 (5 bases). Germline CDR1 and CDR2: SGHAT and FQNNGV. The CDR3 loop spans 17 amino acids. Trimming pared 1 base from V and 1 base from J, leaving 14 bases between. CDR3 nucleotides: TGTGCCAGCAGCTTAGCTTACCCCCCAGGGAGCAATCAGCCCCAGCATTTT. As protein: CASSLAYPPGSNQPQHF.

The gene calls are TRBV3-1 and TRBJ1-1; a weak D match, TRBD1 (5 bases). Germline V gene sequence: CDR1 LGHDT, CDR2 YNNKEL (reference sequence). This CDR3 has 14 residues. Trimming left V 1 base short and J 4 bases short, with 10 bases between. The CDR3 DNA reads TGTGCCAGCAGCCAAGTTGCGGGGGGCACTGAAGCTTTCTTT. Amino acid sequence: CASSQVAGGTEAFF.